This paragraph covers one TCR beta chain sequence. CDR1 and CDR2 (germline): GTSNPN, SVGIG (reference sequence). Trimming left V 0 bases short and J 3 bases short, with 9 bases between. The CDR3 runs 13 residues. The entry originates in a study of blood T cell repertoires in COVID-19. As for the study in general: T cells, B-cell-depleted T cells, or PBMCs provided the cDNA or gDNA that served as material.

How the authors handled the data: Amplification of reference gene primers was used by the study to estimate nucleated cell counts. Assay: immunoSEQ multiplex PCR; the TCRdb copy retains only in-frame clones and omits some. V, J and clone size reflect that table, while D and trimming were determined from the DNA. This sample carries 43,000 or so clones, approximately 91% of them seen once, and the ten largest clones take 5% to 7%. The sequenced sample was peripheral blood. The V and J genes are TRBV30 and TRBJ2-7, with a weak D call TRBD1 (6 bases). The TCR sequence derives from a human donor in a cohort sampled during active COVID-19. The CDR3 sequence is CAWSVGHGYEQYF. Here the CDR3 DNA reads TGTGCCTGGAGTGTGGGACATGGCTACGAGCAGTACTTC.